This entry lists 8 T cell receptor beta chains sequenced from one sample in a study of blood T cells in healthy people across ages. Sample-barcoded 5' priming and a J-beta primer mix drove a second PCR of roughly 6 to 12 cycles. One entry per CDR3 protein, called by TCRdb with MiXCR from the 5' RACE reads. The profile shows 700,000 or so distinct CDR3 sequences, 22% of them singletons. Sequenced: blood. These receptors were taken from a man between 65 and 85 years old in good health.

In its sample, this clonotype was seen a few times. The chain carries TRBV20-1 and TRBJ2-3, with 9 bases matching TRBD2. The CDR3 extends over 16 amino acids. J lost 9 bases, V lost 0 bases, and 13 bases had no gene match. From germline, CDR1 is DFQATT and CDR2 SNEGSKA (reference sequence). CDR3 coding DNA: TGCAGTGCTAGAGATTGGGGTAGCGGGAGAGTAGACACGCAGTATTTT. Residues: CSARDWGSGRVDTQYF.

The V call is TRBV18, the J call TRBJ2-7; TRBD1 is a possible D gene (6 bases). The DNA end favors TRBJ2-5, so the J call may be wrong. The CDR3 runs 13 residues. Germline V gives CDR1 KGHSH, CDR2 LQKENI. CDR3 bases: TGTGCCACCACAGGGACCCCCCAAGAGACCCAGTACTTC. Protein product: CATTGTPQETQYF.

The chain uses TRBV7-6 and TRBJ2-3, with TRBD2 matching 14 bases. Per germline, CDR1 SGHVS and CDR2 FNYEAQ. Germline trimming cut 6 bases from V and 4 bases from J; bases unmatched to any gene: 6. The CDR3 length is 16 residues. CDR3 coding DNA: TGTGCCAGCAGGGGGGGACTAGCGGGAGTAGCAGATACGCAGTATTTT. Translated: CASRGGLAGVADTQYF. Full variable domain (missing parts from reference TRBV7-6 and TRBJ2-3): GAGVSQSPRYKVTKRGQDVALRCDPISGHVSLYWYRQALGQGPEFLTYFNYEAQQDKSGLPNDRFSAERPEGSISTLTIQRTEQRDSAMYRCASRGGLAGVADTQYFGPGTRLTVL.

This clonotype occurred a few times. V usage is TRBV20-1 and J usage is TRBJ1-1; D is uncertain. Germline V gene lookup returns CDR1 DFQATT and CDR2 SNEGSKA (reference sequence). This CDR3 has 12 amino acids. Trimming cost V 1 base and J 1 base, with 4 bases left between them. CDR3 sequence: CSARGTNTEAFF. CDR3 bases: TGCAGTGCTAGAGGGACGAACACTGAAGCTTTCTTT.

The sample holds a few counts of this clonotype. The rearrangement uses TRBV28 and TRBJ2-2; the D gene could be TRBD1 or TRBD2 (5 bases each). The CDR3 extends over 14 amino acids. Per germline, CDR1 MDHEN and CDR2 SYDVKM. Between the trimmed V and J ends, which lost 6 bases and 4 bases, there was a span of 12 bases. CDR3 bases: TGTGCCAGCAGGCTCCGGGGCCCCACCGGGGAGCTGTTTTTT. Protein: CASRLRGPTGELFF.

The J gene is TRBJ1-3, the V gene TRBV10-3; TRBD1 aligns across 7 bases. CDR3 length: 14 residues. CDR1 and CDR2 (germline): ENHRY, SYGVKD. V shed 10 bases, J shed 0 bases, and the junction held 6 bases outside the gene matches. CDR3 DNA sequence: TGTGCCACCGGGGACAGCACCTCTGGAAACACCATATATTTT. This sequence encodes CATGDSTSGNTIYF.

The sample holds a few counts of this clonotype. J is TRBJ2-2 and V is TRBV12-3 or TRBV12-4; 7 nucleotides match TRBD1. Unmatched junction bases numbered 13, after V lost 1 base and J lost 8 bases. This CDR3 is built from 17 residues. The chain's CDR3 is CASSLEGALPTPGELFF. The CDR3 DNA sequence: TGTGCCAGCAGTTTAGAGGGGGCTTTACCTACACCGGGGGAGCTGTTTTTT.

The gene calls are TRBV10-3 and TRBJ2-5; 10 bases fit TRBD1. The CDR3 runs to 16 residues. Trimming removed 6 bases from V and 0 bases from J; junction bases left unmatched: 7. The germline V gene has CDR1 ENHRY and CDR2 SYGVKD. The CDR3 protein is CAIRLQGQGHQETQYF. The DNA of the CDR3 is TGTGCCATCAGACTACAGGGACAGGGGCACCAAGAGACCCAGTACTTC.